This TCR beta chain was captured in a study of T-cell reconstitution after alpha-beta-depleted transplantation in children. Findings and caveats of the study: A year post-transplant, T-cell counts and diversity derived mostly from newly produced T cells. There were some patients whose high TCRbeta diversity at day 60 came from surviving recipient T cells and thymic progenitors. Alpha-beta T cells present about two months after transplant were reported to originate from several hundred expanded graft clones.

CDR1 SGHRS and CDR2 YFSETQ come from the germline V gene. The CDR3 is 15 residues long. V dropped 0 bases and J dropped 3 bases, with 13 bases sitting between them. Comment on this clonotype: Its target is not known.

Preparing the TCRbeta library involved the use of unique molecular identifiers. Using its own MiXCR run on the PCR reads, TCRdb lists one record per CDR3 protein. The data show around 420,000 distinct CDR3 sequences, roughly 17% seen once. This receptor was obtained from a boy under two years old who had a stem cell transplant for Wiskott-Aldrich syndrome, so the T cells may come from the graft donor. Sequenced material: PBMCs, mostly from graft donor cells, taken 360 days after TCRalphabeta/CD19-depleted stem cell transplant. This chain links TRBV5-1 with TRBJ2-7; perhaps D is TRBD1 or TRBD2 (6 bases each). The CDR3 coding sequence is TGCGCCAGCAGCTTGGCACCACAGGGACTCTACGAGCAGTACTTC. The encoded protein is CASSLAPQGLYEQYF.